Each of the 17 T cell receptor beta chains below was sequenced from the same sample in a study of regulatory T cells in long-lasting Graves disease. HTBI primers from iRepertoire and Arm-PCR of CDR3 regions yielded the TCR beta libraries. Each CDR3 protein is one row after TCRdb ran MiXCR on the multiplex PCR reads. Of around 450,000 distinct CDR3 sequences in the sample, around 15% were seen once. As for time point: newly diagnosed GD, antithyroid drugs for less than 3 months. The TCR library was made from RNA extracted from PBMCs. The same sample was also used in a study of T cells in Graves' hyperthyroidism and ophthalmopathy.

Sequenced here: peripheral blood mononuclear cells (PBMCs), sampled at new diagnosis, from a patient treated with antithyroid drugs. These receptors were obtained from a man between 40 and 49 years old with Graves disease.

V usage is TRBV2 and J usage is TRBJ2-7, with unresolved D. The length of the CDR3 is 15 residues. Trimming took off 3 bases at V and 3 bases at J, with 15 bases between the two ends. CDR1 and CDR2 (germline): SNHLY, FYNNEI. CDR3 residues: CASSEGALFLYEQYF. In DNA form, the CDR3 reads TGTGCCAGCAGTGAGGGCGCCTTGTTCCTCTACGAGCAGTACTTC.

This chain uses TRBV20-1 with TRBJ1-1; D call uncertain. Looked up from germline, CDR1 is DFQATT and CDR2 is SNEGSKA (reference sequence). CDR3 length: 14 amino acids. V was trimmed by 3 bases and J by 5 bases, leaving 16 bases between them. This CDR3 reads CSARVVGRVTEAFF. The CDR3 coding sequence is TGCAGTGCTAGGGTAGTAGGACGCGTAACTGAAGCTTTCTTT.

This clonotype was observed a few times. V gene TRBV30 combines with J gene TRBJ1-5, with D perhaps matching TRBD1 (6 bases). The V gene's germline CDR1 is GTSNPN and CDR2 SVGIG (reference sequence). The CDR3 loop spans 15 amino acids. Trimming took 2 bases from V and 5 from J, leaving 16 bases between them. CDR3 in DNA: TGTGCCTGGAGTAAGGGTCAGGGGTCCCATCAGCCCCAGCATTTT. Translated: CAWSKGQGSHQPQHF.

The chain uses TRBV20-1 and TRBJ2-1, with 7 positions matching TRBD2. CDR3 length equals 15 residues. V was pared by 0 bases and J by 6 bases, with 8 bases of the junction left unmatched. CDR1 DFQATT and CDR2 SNEGSKA come from the germline V gene (reference sequence). As DNA, the CDR3 is TGCAGTGCTAGAGATGTGGCGGGAGATGTCAATGAGCAGTTCTTC. Translated: CSARDVAGDVNEQFF.

This clonotype was seen repeatedly, ten times or more. CDR3 region: CASRQSSYNEQFF. The CDR3 DNA follows: TGTGCCAGCAGACAAAGCTCCTACAATGAGCAGTTCTTC. This chain uses TRBV2 with TRBJ2-1; no firm D call. Germline V gene sequence: CDR1 SNHLY, CDR2 FYNNEI. The V and J ends lost 6 bases and 0 bases respectively, with 6 bases between them. This CDR3 spans 13 amino acids.

V usage is TRBV6-5 and J usage is TRBJ2-1; D is uncertain. The CDR3 has 11 residues. Germline V CDR1 and CDR2: MNHEY, SVGAGI. V was shortened by 1 base and J by 7 bases, with 2 bases between the two germline ends. In DNA form, the CDR3 reads TGTGCCAGCAGTTACTTGAATGAGCAGTTCTTC. Protein sequence: CASSYLNEQFF.

This clonotype was counted many times. This sequence joins TRBV12-3 or TRBV12-4 and TRBJ2-2, with D perhaps TRBD2 (5 bases). This CDR3 contains 12 residues. The V end lost 3 bases, the J end lost 9 bases, and 8 bases lay between the germline ends. The CDR3 sequence is CASSLRARELFF. CDR3 sequence (DNA): TGTGCCAGCAGTTTGAGGGCCAGGGAGCTGTTTTTT.

This clonotype was seen at least ten times. This chain joins TRBV12-3 or TRBV12-4 and TRBJ2-3, with TRBD2 identical over 7 bases. The CDR3 loop spans 15 amino acids. Losses at the gene ends were 6 bases for V and 0 bases for J; bases not matched to a gene: 6. This chain's CDR3 is CASRPSGYSTDTQYF. CDR3 in DNA: TGTGCCAGCAGGCCTAGCGGATATAGCACAGATACGCAGTATTTT.

This rearrangement joins TRBV6-9 to TRBJ2-6; weak D call: TRBD1 (6 bases). Per germline, CDR1 MNHGY and CDR2 SVAAGI. The V and J ends lost 3 bases and 2 bases respectively, with 11 bases between them. This CDR3 has 16 residues. CDR3 sequence (DNA): TGTGCCAGCAGTTACTTCCAGGGGACTGGGGCCAACGTCCTGACTTTC. Translated, it gives CASSYFQGTGANVLTF.

This clonotype was counted at least ten times. The chain links TRBV7-2 to TRBJ2-3; D is uncertain. This CDR3 comprises 13 residues. Germline assignment: CDR1 SGHTA and CDR2 FQGNSA. Trimming stripped 4 bases from V and 1 base from J, with 6 bases between. Here the CDR3 DNA reads TGTGCCAGCAGCTATCTCCGCACAGATACGCAGTATTTT. Protein: CASSYLRTDTQYF.

This clonotype was recorded at least ten times. The germline gene is not matched at one end of the junction; a read error may be the cause. This chain links TRBV24-1 with TRBJ2-2, with D possibly being TRBD1 (5 bases). Germline V gene data show CDR1 as KGHDR and CDR2 as SFDVKD. This CDR3 has 14 amino acids. The CDR3 spells CATRDSSNTGELFF. Written as DNA, the CDR3 is TGTGCCACCCGTGACAGTTCGAACACCGGGGAGCTGTTTTTT.

The table lists this clonotype with a few counts. The chain combines TRBV7-2 with TRBJ2-7, with 10 bases fitting TRBD2. Looked up from germline, CDR1 is SGHTA and CDR2 is FQGNSA. The CDR3 spans 15 residues. The V gene end was trimmed by 7 bases and the J gene end by 5 bases; junction bases not matched to a gene: 11. CDR3 sequence reads: CASIPSSGSVHEQYF. CDR3 sequence (DNA): TGTGCCAGCATCCCCTCTAGCGGGAGCGTCCACGAGCAGTACTTC. Variable domain in full (rest from reference TRBV7-2 and TRBJ2-7): GAGVSQSPSNKVTEKGKDVELRCDPISGHTALYWYRQSLGQGLEFLIYFQGNSAPDKSGLPSDRFSAERTGGSVSTLTIQRTQQEDSAVYLCASIPSSGSVHEQYFGPGTRLTVT.

Notes on this clonotype: A read error may account for a junction end that differs from germline. The V and J genes are TRBV24-1 and TRBJ2-5, with 9 bases fitting TRBD2. Germline CDR1 is KGHDR and CDR2 is SFDVKD. The CDR3 loop spans 11 amino acids. The CDR3 DNA reads as TGTGCCACAGCGGGAGGTGAGACCCAGGACTTC. It yields the protein CATAGGETQDF.

The chain's CDR3 is CASSRVKAEQYF. For the CDR3, the DNA is TGTGCCAGCAGTCGGGTTAAAGCGGAACAGTACTTC. The genes are TRBV7-9 and TRBJ2-7; the D gene is possibly TRBD2 (5 bases). Germline V lookup: CDR1 SEHNR, CDR2 FQNEAQ (reference sequence). This CDR3 is 12 amino acids long. Trimming shortened V by 6 bases and J by 10 bases, and 16 bases separated the two germline ends.

This clonotype has more than one count but fewer than ten. This sequence joins TRBV7-8 and TRBJ1-5, with a possible D match to TRBD1 (6 bases). The CDR3 contains 14 residues. The germline gives CDR1 SGHVS, CDR2 FQNEAQ. The V end was cut by 3 bases, the J end by 5 bases, with 11 bases between. CDR3 coding DNA: TGTGCCAGCAGCTTCCGGGACAAAGATCAGCCCCAGCATTTT. It is translated as CASSFRDKDQPQHF.

This clonotype was seen many times. The chain recombines TRBV7-2 with TRBJ1-4; no reliable D call. Germline CDR1 is SGHTA and CDR2 is FQGNSA. V was pared by 3 bases and J by 8 bases, with 13 bases between. The CDR3 has 14 residues. For the CDR3, the DNA is TGTGCCAGCAGCTTTTATCGGGCCCGGGAAAAACTGTTTTTT. Amino acid sequence: CASSFYRAREKLFF.

This clonotype was detected ten times or more. The V call is TRBV5-1, the J call TRBJ1-2; no firm D call. This CDR3 has 15 amino acids. Trimming left V 1 base short and J 1 base short, with 11 bases between. The germline V gene has CDR1 SGHRS and CDR2 YFSETQ. The CDR3 loop is CASSLSGDFNYGYTF. For the CDR3, the DNA is TGCGCCAGCAGCTTGAGTGGAGATTTTAACTATGGCTACACCTTC.